This T cell receptor beta chain was identified during a study of blood T cells in healthy people across ages. Each sample yielded at least 6 million isolated PBMCs. Using a J-beta primer mix together with a sample-barcoded 5' primer, a second PCR was run for roughly 6 to 11 cycles. At least 2.5 million CDR3-containing paired-end reads were obtained per sample. MiXCR was run by TCRdb on the 5' RACE reads, yielding one entry per CDR3 protein. The table records 660,000 or so distinct CDR3 sequences, under 65% of them present only once. A note on this clonotype: The antigen is undetermined.

Findings and caveats of the study: Roughly linearly, TCR beta diversity per million T cells fell as age increased. Researchers report that TCR beta diversity correlated strongly with naive T cell percentage.

The TCR was taken from a man in his fifties or sixties in good health. Sequenced sample: blood.

For the CDR3, the DNA is TGTGCCAGCAGTTACGTGGCAGGACCCTATGGCTACACCTTC. Encoded protein: CASSYVAGPYGYTF. The chain is built from TRBV6-5 and TRBJ1-2; D not certain. Per the germline V gene, CDR1 is MNHEY and CDR2 is SVGAGI. The V and J ends lost 2 bases and 4 bases respectively, with 11 bases between them. This CDR3 region has 14 residues.